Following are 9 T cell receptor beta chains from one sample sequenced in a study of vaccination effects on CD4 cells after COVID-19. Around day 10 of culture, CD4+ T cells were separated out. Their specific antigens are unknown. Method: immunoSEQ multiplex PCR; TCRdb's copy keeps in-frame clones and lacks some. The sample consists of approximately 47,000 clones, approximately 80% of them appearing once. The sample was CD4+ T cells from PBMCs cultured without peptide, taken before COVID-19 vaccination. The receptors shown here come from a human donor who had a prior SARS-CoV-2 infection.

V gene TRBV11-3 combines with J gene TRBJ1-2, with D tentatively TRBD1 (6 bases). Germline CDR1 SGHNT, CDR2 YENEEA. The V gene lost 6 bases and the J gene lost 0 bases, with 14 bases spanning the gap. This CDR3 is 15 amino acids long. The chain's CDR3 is CASSSWDKSNYGYTF. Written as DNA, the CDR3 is TGTGCCAGCAGTTCCTGGGACAAGTCTAACTATGGCTACACCTTC.

The CDR3 loop is CASSPWGGATDTQYF. The DNA for the CDR3 is TGTGCCAGCAGCCCCTGGGGCGGGGCCACAGATACGCAGTATTTT. V is TRBV11-2 and J is TRBJ2-3; maybe TRBD2 (6 bases). This CDR3 region has 15 residues. V dropped 5 bases and J dropped 2 bases, with 14 bases sitting between them. Germline V gene data show CDR1 as SGHAT and CDR2 as FQNNGV. The entire variable domain, with the rest obtained from reference TRBV11-2 and TRBJ2-3, is as follows: EAGVAQSPRYKIIEKRQSVAFWCNPISGHATLYWYQQILGQGPKLLIQFQNNGVVDDSQLPKDRFSAERLKGVDSTLKIQPAKLEDSAVYLCASSPWGGATDTQYFGPGTRLTVL.

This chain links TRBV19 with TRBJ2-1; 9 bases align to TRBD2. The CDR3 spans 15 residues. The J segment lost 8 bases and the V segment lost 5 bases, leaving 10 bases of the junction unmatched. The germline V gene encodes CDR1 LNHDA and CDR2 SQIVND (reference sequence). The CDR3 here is CASSALSGGNDEQFF. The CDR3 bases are TGTGCCAGTAGTGCCCTTAGCGGGGGAAATGATGAGCAGTTCTTC. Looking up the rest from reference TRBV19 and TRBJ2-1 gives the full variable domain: DGGITQSPKYLFRKEGQNVTLSCEQNLNHDAMYWYRQDPGQGLRLIYYSQIVNDFQKGDIAEGYSVSREKKESFPLTVTSAQKNPTAFYLCASSALSGGNDEQFFGPGTRLTVL.

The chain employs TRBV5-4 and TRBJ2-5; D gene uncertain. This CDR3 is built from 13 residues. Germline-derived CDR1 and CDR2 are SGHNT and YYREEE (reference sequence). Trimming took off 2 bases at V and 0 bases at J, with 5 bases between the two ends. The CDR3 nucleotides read TGTGCCAGCAGCTTACGGAACCAAGAGACCCAGTACTTC. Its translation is CASSLRNQETQYF.

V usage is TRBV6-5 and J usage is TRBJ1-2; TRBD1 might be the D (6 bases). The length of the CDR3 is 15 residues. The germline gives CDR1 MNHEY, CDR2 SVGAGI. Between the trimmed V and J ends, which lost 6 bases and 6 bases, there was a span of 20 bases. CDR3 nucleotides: TGTGCCAGCAGCCGCGAAATAAAAGGGGGTCATGGCTACACCTTC. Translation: CASSREIKGGHGYTF.

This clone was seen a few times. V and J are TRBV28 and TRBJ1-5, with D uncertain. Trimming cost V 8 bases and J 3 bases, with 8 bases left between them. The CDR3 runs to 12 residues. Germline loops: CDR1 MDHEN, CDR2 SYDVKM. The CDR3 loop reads CASRPDNQPQHF. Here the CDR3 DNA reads TGTGCCAGCCGGCCCGACAATCAGCCCCAGCATTTT.

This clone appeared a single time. CDR3 DNA: TGTGCCAGCAGCTTATTGAGACTTAGCGGGAGGAGGCAAGAGACCCAGTACTTC. It specifies CASSLLRLSGRRQETQYF. The chain uses TRBV7-9 and TRBJ2-5; 10 bases are shared with TRBD2. The CDR3 runs 18 residues. Trimming removed 2 bases from V and 2 bases from J; junction bases left unmatched: 11. The germline gives CDR1 SEHNR, CDR2 FQNEAQ (reference sequence).

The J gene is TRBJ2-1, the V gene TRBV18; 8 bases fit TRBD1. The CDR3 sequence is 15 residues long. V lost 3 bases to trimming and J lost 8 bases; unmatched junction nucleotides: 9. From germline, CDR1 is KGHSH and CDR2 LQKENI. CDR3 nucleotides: TGTGCCAGCTCACCCGGGACAGGCCTTCAGGATGAGCAGTTCTTC. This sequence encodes CASSPGTGLQDEQFF.

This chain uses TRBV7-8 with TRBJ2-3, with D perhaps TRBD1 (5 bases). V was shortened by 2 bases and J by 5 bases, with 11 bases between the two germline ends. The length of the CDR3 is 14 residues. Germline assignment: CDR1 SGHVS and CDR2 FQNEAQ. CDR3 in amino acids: CASSLSFRVDTQYF. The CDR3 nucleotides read TGTGCCAGCAGCTTAAGTTTCAGGGTAGATACGCAGTATTTT.